The clone carrying this TCR beta chain appeared once. CDR1 is PRHDT, CDR2 FYEKMQ, per germline (reference sequence). The CDR3 consists of 15 residues. J was trimmed by 5 bases and V by 6 bases; bases with no gene match: 9. Assay: immunoSEQ multiplex PCR; the TCRdb copy retains only in-frame clones and omits some. The data contain 18,000 or so clones, roughly 66% of them seen just once; the ten biggest clones take up under 20%. This sample's treatment: randomized to nivolumab then ipilimumab (arm A) or the reverse (arm B). No patient had prior DNA-damaging chemotherapy. Sorted cells were live CD3+CD8+, lacking CD19 and CD56, from PBMCs. This sample is drawn from a study of sequential checkpoint blockade in melanoma. Across the study: Both treatment sequences were followed by maintenance nivolumab.

The receptor was isolated from a human donor with melanoma. Sequencing used CD8+ T cells sorted from blood (inferred from file names), obtained from a patient given nivolumab and ipilimumab in sequence. The chain links TRBV13 to TRBJ2-7, with 11 bases fitting TRBD2. This CDR3 reads CASRYKLAGADEQYF. The CDR3 DNA follows: TGTGCCAGCAGATACAAACTAGCGGGAGCTGACGAGCAGTACTTC.